The entry below gives a single T cell receptor (beta chain) sequence along with its context. This clone was seen once. The target of this receptor is not known. No base quality information exists; no much larger clone differs at one position. Taken with the paper, the label for time point translates to: baseline before first vaccination. Samples from vaccinated people were obtained from the UK trials COV001 and COV002, which included a single-blind randomized controlled phase 2/3 trial of AZD1222 (ChAdOx1 nCoV-19) in healthy adults. For TCRbeta chain sequencing, PBMC samples from trial participants were taken at day 0 and at day 28 after the second dose. The CDR3 regions of human TCRbeta chains were analyzed by immunosequencing. On the study's bioinformatics: Repertoire TCRs were matched against a reference library of SARS-CoV-2-specific TCRs generated with the MIRA antigen-specificity platform. Breadth was defined as the fraction of unique TCRs that were SARS-CoV-2-associated, and depth was defined as the fraction of total T cells that were SARS-CoV-2-associated. Using the MIRA data, each spike-specific TCR was assigned both to the spike region to which the TCR was reactive and to a CD4 or CD8 class. Log10-transformed breadth and depth values were compared by one-way ANOVA with Sidak's multiple comparisons tests. TCRdb took over this immuneACCESS table, retaining in-frame rearrangements with V and J assigned. Such tables are incomplete; in checked studies, under half of the missing clones stem from an unresolved V gene, and the remainder is unexplained. D and trimming were read from the DNA, whereas the V and J calls and clone size are those reported in that table. This sample is represented by 150,000 to 200,000 clones; just under 95% of them were singletons. Jointly, the top ten make up 1.5% to 2% of the sample.

The data stem from a study of T cell responses to AZD1222 COVID-19 vaccine (dated by TCRdb to 2020 to 2023). For the wider study: AZD1222 recipients whose second dose came at about 4 weeks and those whose second dose came at about 12 weeks were combined into one group, since spike-specific TCR depth and breadth did not differ between the two schedules. A total of more than 230 trial participants underwent TCR sequencing, of whom some 200 had received two doses of AZD1222 and about 25 had received two doses of the MenACWY control vaccine. Trial participants were enrolled by age into subgroups of 18-55, 56-69 and 70-plus years, and around 150, 29 and 61 TCR-sequenced participants, respectively, were included in these subgroups. Here is what the overall study found, with its caveats: CD4 TCRs associated with the vaccine covered the entire spike protein, and the dominant responses were in regions 160-218 and 743-854. Because no day 14 peak-response samples were available, repertoires were characterized only after the peak T cell response. Reportedly, almost half of the unique spike-specific TCRs recognized epitopes lying outside the regions that are mutated in the B.1.351 and B.1.1.7 variants. After two AZD1222 doses, both the breadth and the depth of spike-specific TCRs were significantly higher than at day 0 and than in MenACWY recipients. Conclusions about previously exposed vaccinees were limited because only six or seven AZD1222 recipients were SARS-CoV-2 seropositive at baseline. In the small 56-69-year group, the increase in depth fell short of significance, most likely because of low power. Participants were mostly white British, with more females than males. The authors suggested clonal diversity may have been underestimated.

Including cysteine and phenylalanine, the CDR3 has 13 amino acids. Only CDR3 DNA is held: 39 bases, read in frame from base 1. The germline ends are 14 bases apart after V is trimmed by 6 bases and J by 8 bases. Material: peripheral blood, obtained on day 0 of AZD1222 vaccination. The V gene is TRBV12-3 or TRBV12-4 and the J gene is TRBJ2-1; the D gene is possibly TRBD2, with 6 bases matching. The receptor comes from an adult in good health. DNA sequence: TGTGCCAGCAGGCTAGCGCTCCAAGATGAGCAGTTCTTC. The translation is CASRLALQDEQFF.